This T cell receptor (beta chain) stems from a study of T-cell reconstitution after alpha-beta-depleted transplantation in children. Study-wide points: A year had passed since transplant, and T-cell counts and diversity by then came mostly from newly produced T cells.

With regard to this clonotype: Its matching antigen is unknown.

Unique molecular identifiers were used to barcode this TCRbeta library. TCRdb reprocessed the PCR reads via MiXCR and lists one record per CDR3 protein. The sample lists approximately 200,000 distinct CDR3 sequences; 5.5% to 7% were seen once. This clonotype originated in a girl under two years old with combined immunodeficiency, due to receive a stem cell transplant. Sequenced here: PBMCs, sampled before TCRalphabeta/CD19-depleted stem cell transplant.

This CDR3 reads CASSLGRGGFVEQFF. The CDR3 nucleotides are TGTGCCAGCAGCTTAGGTCGGGGGGGCTTCGTTGAGCAGTTCTTC. The V and J genes are TRBV7-8 and TRBJ2-1; 8 bases align to TRBD2. The CDR3 contains 15 residues. The V gene's germline CDR1 is SGHVS and CDR2 FQNEAQ. The V segment lost 1 base and the J segment 9 bases; nucleotides outside the gene matches: 8.